This T cell receptor beta chain came from a study of cytomegalovirus exposure and HLA in healthy donors. Amplification used 60 Vbeta primers and 13 Jbeta primers. Produced via immunoSEQ multiplex PCR; TCRdb's table is partial and in-frame only. Of around 120,000 clones in the sample, approximately 80% were seen once. This CDR3 is 15 amino acids long. Trimming left V 3 bases short and J 8 bases short, with 17 bases between. The germline V gene has CDR1 SGHTS and CDR2 YDEGEE. The TCR was taken from a woman aged 35 to 49 in good health and CMV-seropositive. The specimen sequenced was PBMCs. The chain has TRBV5-8 and TRBJ1-4; the D gene is possibly TRBD1 (6 bases). The CDR3 coding sequence is TGTGCCAGCAGCTGGGGGCAGGGTACCAGAGAAAAACTGTTTTTT. Translating it yields CASSWGQGTREKLFF. The full variable domain, in which reference TRBV5-8 and TRBJ1-4 provide the parts outside the CDR3, is EAGVTQSPTHLIKTRGQQATLRCSPISGHTSVYWYQQALGLGLQFLLWYDEGEERNRGNFPPRFSGRQFPNYSSELNVNALELEDSALYLCASSWGQGTREKLFFGSGTQLSVL.